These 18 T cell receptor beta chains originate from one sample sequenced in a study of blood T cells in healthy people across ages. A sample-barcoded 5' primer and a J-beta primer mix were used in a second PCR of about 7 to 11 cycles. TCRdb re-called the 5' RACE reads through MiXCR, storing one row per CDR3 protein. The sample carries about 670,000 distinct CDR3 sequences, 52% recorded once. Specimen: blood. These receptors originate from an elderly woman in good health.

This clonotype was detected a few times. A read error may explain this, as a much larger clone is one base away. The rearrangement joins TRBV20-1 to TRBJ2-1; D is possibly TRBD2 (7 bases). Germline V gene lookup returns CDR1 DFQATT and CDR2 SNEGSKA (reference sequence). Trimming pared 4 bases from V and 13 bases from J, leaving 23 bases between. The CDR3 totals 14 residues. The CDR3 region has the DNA TGCAGTGCTATTAGTGGGGGGGCTTGGGAGACCCAGTTCTTC. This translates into CSAISGGAWETQFF.

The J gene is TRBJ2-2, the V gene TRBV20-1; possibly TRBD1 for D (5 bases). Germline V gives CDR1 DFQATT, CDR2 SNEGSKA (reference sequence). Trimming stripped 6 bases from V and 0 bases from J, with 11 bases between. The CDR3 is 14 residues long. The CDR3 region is CSASPGTNTGELFF. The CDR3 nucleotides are TGCAGTGCCAGCCCAGGGACGAACACCGGGGAGCTGTTTTTT.

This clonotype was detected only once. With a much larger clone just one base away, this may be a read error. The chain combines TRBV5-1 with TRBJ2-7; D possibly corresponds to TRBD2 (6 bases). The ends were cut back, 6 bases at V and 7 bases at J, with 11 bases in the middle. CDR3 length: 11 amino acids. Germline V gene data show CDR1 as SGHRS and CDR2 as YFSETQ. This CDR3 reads CASNPSDEQYF. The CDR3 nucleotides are TGCGCCAGCAACCCTAGCGATGAGCAGTACTTC.

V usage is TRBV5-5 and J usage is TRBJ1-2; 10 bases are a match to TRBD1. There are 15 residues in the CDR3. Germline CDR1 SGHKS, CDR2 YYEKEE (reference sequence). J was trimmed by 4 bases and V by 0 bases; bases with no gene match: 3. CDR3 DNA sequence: TGTGCCAGCAGCTTGGAGACAGGGGGCGGCTATGGCTACACCTTC. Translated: CASSLETGGGYGYTF.

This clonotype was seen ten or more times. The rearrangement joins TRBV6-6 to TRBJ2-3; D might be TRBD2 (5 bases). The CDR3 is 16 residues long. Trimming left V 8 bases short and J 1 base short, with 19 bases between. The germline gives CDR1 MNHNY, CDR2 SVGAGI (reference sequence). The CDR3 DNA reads TGTGCCAGCCTTAAAACCCCGGGGATTGGCACAGATACGCAGTATTTT. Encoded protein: CASLKTPGIGTDTQYF.

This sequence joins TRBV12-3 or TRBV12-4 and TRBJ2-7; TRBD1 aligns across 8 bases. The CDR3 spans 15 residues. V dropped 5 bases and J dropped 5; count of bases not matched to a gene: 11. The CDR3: CASSASWTGLNEQYF. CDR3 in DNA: TGTGCCAGCAGTGCTTCCTGGACAGGGTTGAACGAGCAGTACTTC.

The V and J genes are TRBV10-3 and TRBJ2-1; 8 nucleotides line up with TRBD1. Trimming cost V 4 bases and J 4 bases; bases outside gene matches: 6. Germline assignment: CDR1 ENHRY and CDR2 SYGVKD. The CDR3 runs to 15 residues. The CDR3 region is CAISAAQGDYNEQFF. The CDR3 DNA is TGTGCCATCAGTGCGGCACAGGGGGATTACAATGAGCAGTTCTTC.

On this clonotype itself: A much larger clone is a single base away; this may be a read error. The CDR3: CASSQAERTNEQFF. CDR3 nucleotide sequence: TGCGCCAGCAGCCAAGCGGAGCGGACCAATGAGCAGTTCTTC. The chain joins TRBV4-1 to TRBJ2-1; D perhaps matches TRBD2 (5 bases). Trimming removed 1 base from V and 6 bases from J, with 10 bases in between. This CDR3 region has 14 residues. In germline, CDR1 is MGHRA, CDR2 YSYEKL.

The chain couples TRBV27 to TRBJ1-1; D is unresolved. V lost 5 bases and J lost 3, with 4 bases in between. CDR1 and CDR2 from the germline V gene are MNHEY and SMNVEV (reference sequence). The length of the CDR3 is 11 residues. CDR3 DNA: TGTGCCAGCAGTACGGACACTGAAGCTTTCTTT. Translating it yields CASSTDTEAFF.

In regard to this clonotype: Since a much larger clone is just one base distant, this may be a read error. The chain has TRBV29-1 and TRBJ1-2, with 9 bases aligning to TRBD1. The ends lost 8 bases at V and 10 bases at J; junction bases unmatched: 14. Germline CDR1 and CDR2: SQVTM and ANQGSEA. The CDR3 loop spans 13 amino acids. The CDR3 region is CSSWTGEEDDYTF. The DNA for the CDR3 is TGCAGCTCCTGGACAGGGGAGGAGGATGACTACACCTTC.

CDR3 residues: CASSLGQGAFNEKLFF. The CDR3 DNA sequence: TGTGCCAGCAGTTTAGGACAGGGGGCCTTTAATGAAAAACTGTTTTTT. The rearrangement joins TRBV27 to TRBJ1-4, with 11 bases that match TRBD1. The V segment lost 2 bases and the J segment 4 bases; nucleotides outside the gene matches: 3. Germline CDR1 is MNHEY and CDR2 is SMNVEV (reference sequence). The CDR3 is 16 residues long.

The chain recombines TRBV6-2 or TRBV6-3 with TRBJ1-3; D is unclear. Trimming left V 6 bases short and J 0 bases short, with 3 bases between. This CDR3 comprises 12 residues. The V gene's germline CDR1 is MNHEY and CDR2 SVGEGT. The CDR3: CASRGSGNTIYF. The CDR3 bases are TGTGCCAGCAGAGGCTCTGGAAACACCATATATTTT.

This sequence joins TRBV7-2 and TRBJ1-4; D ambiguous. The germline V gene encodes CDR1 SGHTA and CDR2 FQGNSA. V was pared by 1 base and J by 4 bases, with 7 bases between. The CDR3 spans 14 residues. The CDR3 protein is CASSLEAYNEKLFF. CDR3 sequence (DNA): TGTGCCAGCAGCTTAGAAGCATATAATGAAAAACTGTTTTTT. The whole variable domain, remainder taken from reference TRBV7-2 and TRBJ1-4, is GAGVSQSPSNKVTEKGKDVELRCDPISGHTALYWYRQSLGQGLEFLIYFQGNSAPDKSGLPSDRFSAERTGGSVSTLTIQRTQQEDSAVYLCASSLEAYNEKLFFGSGTQLSVL.

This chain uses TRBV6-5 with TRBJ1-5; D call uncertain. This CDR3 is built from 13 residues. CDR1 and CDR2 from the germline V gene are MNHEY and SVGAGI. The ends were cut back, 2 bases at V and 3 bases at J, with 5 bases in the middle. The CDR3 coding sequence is TGTGCCAGCAGTTACCAAGTCAATCAGCCCCAGCATTTT. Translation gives CASSYQVNQPQHF.

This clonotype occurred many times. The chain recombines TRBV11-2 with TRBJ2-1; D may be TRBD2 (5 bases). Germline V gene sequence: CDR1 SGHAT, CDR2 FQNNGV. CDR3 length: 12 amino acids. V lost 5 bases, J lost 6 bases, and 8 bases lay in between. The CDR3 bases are TGTGCCAGCAGCGTTAGCGTCAATGAGCAGTTCTTC. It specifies CASSVSVNEQFF.

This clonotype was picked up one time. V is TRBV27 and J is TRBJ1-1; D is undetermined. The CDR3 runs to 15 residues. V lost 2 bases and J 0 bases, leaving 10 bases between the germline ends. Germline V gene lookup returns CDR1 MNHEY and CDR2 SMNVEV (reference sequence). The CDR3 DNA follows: TGTGCCAGCAGTTTAGGGCTGCGGATGAACACTGAAGCTTTCTTT. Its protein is CASSLGLRMNTEAFF.

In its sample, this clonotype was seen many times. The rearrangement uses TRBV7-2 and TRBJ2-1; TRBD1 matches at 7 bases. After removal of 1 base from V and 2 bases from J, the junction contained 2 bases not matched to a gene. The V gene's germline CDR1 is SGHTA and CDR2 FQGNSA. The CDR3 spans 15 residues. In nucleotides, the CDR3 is TGTGCCAGCAGCTTAGACAGGGGACCCTACAATGAGCAGTTCTTC. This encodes CASSLDRGPYNEQFF.

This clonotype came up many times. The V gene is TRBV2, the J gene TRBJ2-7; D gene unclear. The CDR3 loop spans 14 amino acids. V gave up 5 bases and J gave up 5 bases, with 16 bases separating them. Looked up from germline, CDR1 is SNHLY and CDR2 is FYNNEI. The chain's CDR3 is CASSIESGPHEQYF. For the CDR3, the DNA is TGTGCCAGCAGTATTGAATCAGGACCCCACGAGCAGTACTTC. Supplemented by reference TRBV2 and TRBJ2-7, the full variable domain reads EPEVTQTPSHQVTQMGQEVILRCVPISNHLYFYWYRQILGQKVEFLVSFYNNEISEKSEIFDDQFSVERPDGSNFTLKIRSTKLEDSAMYFCASSIESGPHEQYFGPGTRLTVT.